A selection of T cell receptor beta chains follows, all from one sample in a study of T cell changes during pregnancy in multiple sclerosis. The assay was immunoSEQ multiplex PCR, and TCRdb's table has in-frame clones only and misses some. Here the sample spans some 49,000 clones, around 90% being singletons. Material: peripheral blood, obtained after pregnancy. The receptors originated from a female donor in good health, enrolled as a control in a pregnancy study. CDR3s include the opening cysteine and the closing phenylalanine or tryptophan. Each record gives: D gene, clone size, V gene, J gene, CDR3 protein, CDR3 DNA. A D gene is named only where the DNA matches it firmly. Expanded clones get a size class; other rows say once, few or many, or leave the size out.

TRBD2	.	TRBV9	TRBJ2-5	CASSAQTSPGETQYF	TGTGCCAGCAGCGCCCAGACTAGCCCGGGAGAGACCCAGTACTTC
TRBD2	few	TRBV6-4	TRBJ2-2	CASSDTSGSTGELFF	TGTGCCAGCAGTGACACTAGCGGGAGCACCGGGGAGCTGTTTTTT
.	.	TRBV2	TRBJ1-6	CASRGQQAYNSPLHF	TGTGCCAGCAGGGGACAACAGGCTTATAATTCACCCCTCCACTTT
TRBD1	few	TRBV29-1	TRBJ1-2	CSVTMTGGQDGYTF	TGCAGCGTTACCATGACAGGGGGCCAGGATGGCTACACCTTC
.	few	TRBV4-1	TRBJ1-6	CASSHWTANSPLHF	TGCGCCAGCAGCCATTGGACAGCGAATTCACCCCTCCACTTT
.	many	TRBV5-6	TRBJ1-2	CASSLGHLGYTF	TGTGCCAGCAGCTTGGGGCACCTCGGCTACACCTTC
.	once	TRBV6-1	TRBJ1-2	CASSVRGFDRYGYTF	TGTGCCAGCAGTGTCAGGGGTTTTGATAGATATGGCTACACCTTC
.	.	TRBV21-1	TRBJ1-1	CASSKQGVAEAFF	TGTGCCAGCAGCAAACAGGGGGTTGCTGAAGCTTTCTTT
TRBD1	.	TRBV5-1	TRBJ2-2	CASSLRTGDTGELFF	TGCGCCAGCAGCTTAAGGACAGGGGACACCGGGGAGCTGTTTTTT
.	once	TRBV6-5	TRBJ2-5	CASSLGSSQETQYF	TGTGCCAGCAGTCTCGGGAGTTCTCAAGAGACCCAGTACTTC
.	.	TRBV4-2	TRBJ2-3	CASSQGNPQGGVRTDTQYF	TGTGCCAGCAGCCAAGGGAATCCCCAAGGCGGGGTACGCACAGATACGCAGTATTTT
TRBD1	.	TRBV9	TRBJ2-5	CASSPTGQGTQETQYF	TGTGCCAGCAGCCCCACGGGACAGGGCACCCAAGAGACCCAGTACTTC
TRBD1	.	TRBV28	TRBJ1-3	CASSSRDRRNTIYF	TGTGCCAGCAGTTCCCGGGACAGACGAAACACCATATATTTT
.	.	TRBV7-2	TRBJ1-2	CASSLGQGYTF	TGTGCCAGCAGCTTAGGCCAGGGCTACACCTTC
TRBD1	.	TRBV5-1	TRBJ2-4	CASSVGQGVPSLAKNIQYF	TGCGCCAGCAGCGTCGGACAGGGGGTTCCCTCTTTAGCCAAAAACATTCAGTACTTC
.	medium-sized	TRBV6-5	TRBJ1-1	CASSYSPELNTEAFF	TGTGCCAGCAGTTACTCGCCGGAGCTGAACACTGAAGCTTTCTTT
TRBD1	once	TRBV11-3	TRBJ2-3	CASSLGRQGTDTQYF	TGTGCCAGCAGCTTAGGTCGACAGGGAACAGATACGCAGTATTTT
TRBD1	once	TRBV2	TRBJ1-2	CASSHGTENYGYTF	TGTGCCAGCAGTCACGGGACAGAGAACTATGGCTACACCTTC
.	.	TRBV19	TRBJ2-2	CASSISIQNAGELFF	TGTGCCAGTAGTATCTCAATACAGAATGCCGGGGAGCTGTTTTTT
TRBD1	few	TRBV5-5	TRBJ1-5	CASSGTVNQPQHF	TGTGCCAGCAGTGGGACAGTCAATCAGCCCCAGCATTTT
.	.	TRBV6-5	TRBJ2-7	CSSSIEGGYEQYF	TGTTCCAGCAGCATCGAAGGGGGCTACGAGCAGTACTTC
TRBD1	once	TRBV29-1	TRBJ1-2	CSVDPTGTGGMGGYTF	TGCAGCGTTGACCCGACCGGGACAGGGGGTATGGGTGGCTACACCTTC
.	.	TRBV28	TRBJ2-7	CASSTVSSGSYEQYF	TGTGCCAGCAGTACTGTATCGAGCGGCTCCTACGAGCAGTACTTC
.	.	TRBV28	TRBJ2-3	CASSSFRTRGSGTDTQYF	TGTGCCAGCAGTTCCTTCAGGACCAGGGGATCAGGCACAGATACGCAGTATTTT
TRBD1	.	TRBV5-6	TRBJ2-5	CASSLALDRVGETQYF	TGTGCCAGCAGCTTGGCCCTGGACAGGGTGGGAGAGACCCAGTACTTC
TRBD2	.	TRBV9	TRBJ2-7	CASSVGVSGNEQYF	TGTGCCAGCAGCGTAGGAGTTAGCGGGAACGAGCAGTACTTC
.	.	TRBV9	TRBJ2-5	CASSATVTFGETQYF	TGTGCCAGCAGCGCGACCGTGACATTTGGAGAGACCCAGTACTTC
.	.	TRBV29-1	TRBJ1-2	CSVETGDYGYTF	TGCAGCGTTGAGACAGGCGACTATGGCTACACCTTC
.	.	TRBV29-1	TRBJ2-7	CSVETTGTSSYEQYF	TGCAGCGTTGAAACTACAGGCACGAGCTCCTACGAGCAGTACTTC
.	.	TRBV18	TRBJ1-4	CASSPGPRPEKLFF	TGTGCCAGCTCACCGGGCCCTCGGCCTGAAAAACTGTTTTTT
TRBD1	.	TRBV2	TRBJ1-1	CASSGDRGNTEAFF	TGTGCCAGCAGTGGAGACAGGGGGAACACTGAAGCTTTCTTT
.	.	TRBV7-2	TRBJ2-7	CASSLGFASREQYF	TGTGCCAGCAGCTTAGGCTTCGCTAGTCGCGAGCAGTACTTC
TRBD2	.	TRBV5-4	TRBJ2-1	CASSAGLAGDNEQFF	TGTGCCAGCAGCGCCGGACTAGCGGGGGACAATGAGCAGTTCTTC
TRBD2	.	TRBV5-1	TRBJ2-1	CASSLVVAGDRGQFF	TGCGCCAGCAGCTTGGTAGTAGCGGGGGACCGGGGGCAGTTCTTC
.	.	TRBV18	TRBJ1-1	CASSPSGRAGVRETEAFF	TGTGCCAGCTCACCATCGGGCCGGGCCGGGGTAAGAGAGACTGAAGCTTTCTTT
.	.	TRBV7-6	TRBJ2-5	CASSLKTASDTQYF	TGTGCCAGCAGCCTCAAGACAGCCTCCGATACCCAGTACTTC
.	.	TRBV4-2	TRBJ2-7	CASSQGGLMSSYEQYF	TGTGCCAGCAGCCAAGGGGGACTTATGAGCTCCTACGAGCAGTACTTC
.	.	TRBV4-3	TRBJ2-7	CASSLGSSLEQYF	TGCGCCAGCAGCCTCGGGAGTTCCCTCGAGCAGTACTTC
TRBD1	.	TRBV7-2	TRBJ1-6	CASSLTTTGGWDSPLHF	TGTGCCAGCAGCCTAACCACGACAGGGGGCTGGGATTCACCCCTCCACTTT
TRBD1	.	TRBV29-1	TRBJ2-3	CSVDGQVPDTQYF	TGCAGCGTTGACGGACAGGTCCCAGATACGCAGTATTTT
TRBD2	.	TRBV7-3	TRBJ2-3	CASSSPSGTSGTDTQYF	TGTGCCAGCAGCTCCCCCTCCGGGACTAGCGGGACAGATACGCAGTATTTT
TRBD2	.	TRBV6-5	TRBJ2-5	CASSYGIAGGQETQYF	TGTGCCAGCAGTTACGGAATAGCGGGGGGGCAAGAGACCCAGTACTTC
TRBD1	.	TRBV27	TRBJ1-1	CASSRATQGANTEAFF	TGTGCCAGCAGTCGCGCTACACAGGGGGCGAACACTGAAGCTTTCTTT
TRBD1	.	TRBV14	TRBJ1-1	CASSQAPGQLRVNTEAFF	TGTGCCAGCAGCCAAGCCCCGGGACAGCTTAGGGTAAACACTGAAGCTTTCTTT
.	.	TRBV7-2	TRBJ1-2	CASSLGRPNYGYTF	TGTGCCAGCAGCTTAGGGAGGCCGAACTATGGCTACACCTTC
TRBD1	.	TRBV7-3	TRBJ2-3	CASSPGTGATDTQYF	TGTGCCAGCAGCCCCGGGACAGGGGCAACGGATACGCAGTATTTT